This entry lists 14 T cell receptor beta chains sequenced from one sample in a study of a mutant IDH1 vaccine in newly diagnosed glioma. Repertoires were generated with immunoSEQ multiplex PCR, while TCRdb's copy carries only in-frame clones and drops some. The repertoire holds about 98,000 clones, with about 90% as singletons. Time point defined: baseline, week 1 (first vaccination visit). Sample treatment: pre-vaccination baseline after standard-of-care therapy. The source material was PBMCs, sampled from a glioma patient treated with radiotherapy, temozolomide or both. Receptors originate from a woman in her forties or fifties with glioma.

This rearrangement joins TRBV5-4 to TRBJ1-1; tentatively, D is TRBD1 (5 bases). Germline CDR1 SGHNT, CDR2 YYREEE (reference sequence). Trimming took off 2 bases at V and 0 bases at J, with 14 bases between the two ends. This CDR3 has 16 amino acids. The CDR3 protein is CASSLGRAGMNTEAFF. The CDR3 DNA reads TGTGCCAGCAGCTTAGGCAGGGCTGGGATGAACACTGAAGCTTTCTTT.

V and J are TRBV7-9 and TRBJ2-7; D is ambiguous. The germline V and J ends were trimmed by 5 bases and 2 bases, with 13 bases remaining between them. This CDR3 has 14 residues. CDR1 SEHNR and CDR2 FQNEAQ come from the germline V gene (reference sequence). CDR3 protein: CASSPRTAPYEQYF. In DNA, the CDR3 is TGTGCCAGCAGCCCACGGACGGCTCCCTACGAGCAGTACTTC.

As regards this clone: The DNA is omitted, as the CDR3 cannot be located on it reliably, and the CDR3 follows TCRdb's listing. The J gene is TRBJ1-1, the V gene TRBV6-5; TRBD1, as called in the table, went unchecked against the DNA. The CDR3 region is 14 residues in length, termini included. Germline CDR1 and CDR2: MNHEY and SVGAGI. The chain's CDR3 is CASSFLAGGIEAFF.

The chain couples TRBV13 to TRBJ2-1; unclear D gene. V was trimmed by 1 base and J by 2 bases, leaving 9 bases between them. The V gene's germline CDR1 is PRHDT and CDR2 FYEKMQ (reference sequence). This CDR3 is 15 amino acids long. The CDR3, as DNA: TGTGCCAGCAGCTTAGCGGGCGGAACCTACAATGAGCAGTTCTTC. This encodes CASSLAGGTYNEQFF.

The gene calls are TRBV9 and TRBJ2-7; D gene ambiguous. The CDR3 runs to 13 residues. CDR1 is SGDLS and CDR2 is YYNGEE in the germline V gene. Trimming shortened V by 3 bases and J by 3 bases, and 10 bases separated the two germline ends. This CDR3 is CASSGPSGYEQYF. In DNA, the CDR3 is TGTGCCAGCAGCGGGCCCTCAGGCTACGAGCAGTACTTC.

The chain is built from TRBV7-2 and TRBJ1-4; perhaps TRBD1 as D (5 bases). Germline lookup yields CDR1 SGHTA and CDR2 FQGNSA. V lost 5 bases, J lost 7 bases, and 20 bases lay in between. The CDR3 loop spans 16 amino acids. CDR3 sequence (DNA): TGTGCCAGCAGCGCTAACAGGAAAGGATTGGGTGAAAAACTGTTTTTT. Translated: CASSANRKGLGEKLFF.

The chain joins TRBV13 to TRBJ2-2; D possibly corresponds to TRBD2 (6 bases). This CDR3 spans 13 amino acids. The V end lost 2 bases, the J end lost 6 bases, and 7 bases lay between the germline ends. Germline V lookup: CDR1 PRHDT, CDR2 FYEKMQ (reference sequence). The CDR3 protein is CASSLSGAGELFF. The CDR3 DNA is TGTGCCAGCAGCTTATCGGGGGCCGGGGAGCTGTTTTTT.

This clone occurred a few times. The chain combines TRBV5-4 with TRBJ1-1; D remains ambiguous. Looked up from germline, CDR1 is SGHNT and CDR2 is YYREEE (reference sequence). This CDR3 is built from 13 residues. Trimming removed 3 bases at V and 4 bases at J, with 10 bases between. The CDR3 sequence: CASSSGKATEAFF. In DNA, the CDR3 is TGTGCCAGCAGCTCAGGAAAGGCCACTGAAGCTTTCTTT.

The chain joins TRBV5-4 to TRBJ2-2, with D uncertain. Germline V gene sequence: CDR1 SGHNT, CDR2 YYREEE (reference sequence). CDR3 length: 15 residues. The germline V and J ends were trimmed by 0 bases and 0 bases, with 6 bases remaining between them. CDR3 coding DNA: TGTGCCAGCAGCTTGGGACCCTCGAACACCGGGGAGCTGTTTTTT. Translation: CASSLGPSNTGELFF.

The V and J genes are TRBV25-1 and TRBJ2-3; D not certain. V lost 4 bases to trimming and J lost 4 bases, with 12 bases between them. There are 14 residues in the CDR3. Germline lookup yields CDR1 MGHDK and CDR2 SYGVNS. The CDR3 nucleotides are TGTGCCAGCAGTGCGACCGAAGCATCAGATACGCAGTATTTT. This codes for CASSATEASDTQYF.

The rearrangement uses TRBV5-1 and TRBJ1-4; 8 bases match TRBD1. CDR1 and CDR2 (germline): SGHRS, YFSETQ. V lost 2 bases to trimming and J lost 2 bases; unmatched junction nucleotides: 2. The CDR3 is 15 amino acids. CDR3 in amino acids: CASSLTGGTNEKLFF. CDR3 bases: TGCGCCAGCAGCTTAACAGGGGGGACTAATGAAAAACTGTTTTTT.

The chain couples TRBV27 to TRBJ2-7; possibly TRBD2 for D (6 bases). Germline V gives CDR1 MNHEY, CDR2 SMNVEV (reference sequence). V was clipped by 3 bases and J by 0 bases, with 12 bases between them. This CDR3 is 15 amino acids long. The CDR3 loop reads CASSFGTVGSYEQYF. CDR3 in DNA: TGTGCCAGCAGTTTTGGGACTGTGGGCTCCTACGAGCAGTACTTC.

This CDR3 reads CASSLSGQSNTIYF. The CDR3 DNA is TGTGCCAGCAGTTTATCAGGACAATCAAACACCATATATTTT. V is TRBV28 and J is TRBJ1-3, with TRBD1 as a possible D gene (5 bases). The CDR3 runs 14 residues. Germline lookup yields CDR1 MDHEN and CDR2 SYDVKM. Trimming cost V 1 base and J 6 bases, with 10 bases left between them.

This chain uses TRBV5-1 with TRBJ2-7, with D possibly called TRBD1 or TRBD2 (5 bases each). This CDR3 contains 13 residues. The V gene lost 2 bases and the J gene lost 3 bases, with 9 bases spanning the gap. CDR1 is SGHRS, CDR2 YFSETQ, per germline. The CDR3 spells CASSFGGGYEQYF. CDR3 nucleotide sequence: TGCGCCAGCAGCTTTGGGGGTGGCTACGAGCAGTACTTC.